This T cell receptor (beta chain) was recovered during a study of cytomegalovirus exposure and HLA in healthy donors. With 60 Vbeta and 13 Jbeta primers, the PCR was carried out. The assay was immunoSEQ multiplex PCR, and TCRdb's table has in-frame clones only and misses some. The sample contains 90,000 to 110,000 clones, approximately 80% of which appear only once. This CDR3 spans 17 amino acids. Germline V gives CDR1 MNHNS, CDR2 SASEGT. V lost 4 bases, J lost 2 bases, and 10 bases stayed unmatched. General study findings and limits: Clonal expansion was found to be greater in HLA-associated TCR beta chains than in equally common others in a later analysis.

As regards this clone: Its antigen remains unidentified.

The chain recombines TRBV6-1 with TRBJ2-3; TRBD2 aligns across 9 bases. The sample was PBMCs. The source is a male donor in good health and CMV-seronegative. CDR3 nucleotide sequence: TGTGCCAGCAGTGGCACAACTAGCGGGCGTCTCACAGATACGCAGTATTTT. Translation: CASSGTTSGRLTDTQYF.